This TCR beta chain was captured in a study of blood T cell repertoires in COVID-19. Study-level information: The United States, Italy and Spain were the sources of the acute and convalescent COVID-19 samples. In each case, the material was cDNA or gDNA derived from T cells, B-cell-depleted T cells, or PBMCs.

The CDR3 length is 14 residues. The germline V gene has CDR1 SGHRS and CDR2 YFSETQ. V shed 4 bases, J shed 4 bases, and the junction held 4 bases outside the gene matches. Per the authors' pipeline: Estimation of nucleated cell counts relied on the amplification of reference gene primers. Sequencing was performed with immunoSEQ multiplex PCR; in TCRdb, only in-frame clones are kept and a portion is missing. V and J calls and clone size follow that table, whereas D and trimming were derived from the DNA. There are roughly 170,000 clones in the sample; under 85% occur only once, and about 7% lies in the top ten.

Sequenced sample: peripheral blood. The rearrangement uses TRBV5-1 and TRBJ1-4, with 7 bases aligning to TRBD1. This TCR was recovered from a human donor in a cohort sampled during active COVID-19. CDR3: CASSVDRFNEKLFF. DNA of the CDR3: TGCGCCAGCAGCGTGGACAGGTTTAATGAAAAACTGTTTTTT.